This entry lists 6 T cell receptor beta chains sequenced from one sample in a study of graft-versus-host responses after intestinal transplantation. The antigens for these receptors are not known. The method was immunoSEQ multiplex PCR; TCRdb's version includes in-frame clones alone and lacks a portion of them. The data contain 80,000 to 95,000 clones, just over 90% of them singletons. Sequencing used unstimulated CD8+ T cells sorted from spleen or lymph node cells, obtained before intestinal transplant. Source of these receptors: a human donor who received an intestinal transplant.

The chain has TRBV11-2 and TRBJ2-7; the D is unclear. The CDR3 covers 13 residues. Germline lookup yields CDR1 SGHAT and CDR2 FQNNGV. Trimming shortened V by 1 base and J by 6 bases, and 10 bases separated the two germline ends. CDR3 in DNA: TGTGCCAGCAGCTTAGGGCGCGGAGCCGAGCAGTACTTC. Its protein product is CASSLGRGAEQYF.

The chain is built from TRBV6-6 and TRBJ1-2, with 9 nucleotides matching TRBD1. CDR3 length: 14 amino acids. Unmatched junction bases numbered 2, after V lost 0 bases and J lost 6 bases. Per the germline V gene, CDR1 is MNHNY and CDR2 is SVGAGI (reference sequence). This CDR3 is CASSYSGTGNGYTF. DNA of the CDR3: TGTGCCAGCAGTTACTCAGGGACAGGGAATGGCTACACCTTC.

The rearrangement joins TRBV7-2 to TRBJ2-7; TRBD2 matches at 13 bases. CDR3 length: 14 residues. CDR1 is SGHTA, CDR2 FQGNSA, per germline. After removal of 4 bases from V and 4 bases from J, the junction contained 1 base not matched to a gene. The CDR3 nucleotides are TGTGCCAGCAGCTGGGGACTAGCGGGGTACGAGCAGTACTTC. This sequence encodes CASSWGLAGYEQYF.

This rearrangement joins TRBV14 to TRBJ1-4; D gene unclear. The ends were cut back, 2 bases at V and 7 bases at J, with 14 bases in the middle. CDR3 size: 15 residues. The germline CDR1 and CDR2 sequences are SGHDN and FVKESK. CDR3 sequence reads: CASSQILGVGEKLFF. CDR3 sequence (DNA): TGTGCCAGCAGCCAAATACTCGGGGTGGGTGAAAAACTGTTTTTT.

The chain links TRBV19 to TRBJ2-7; D ambiguous. This CDR3 contains 12 residues. CDR1 LNHDA and CDR2 SQIVND come from the germline V gene (reference sequence). V was clipped by 5 bases and J by 2 bases, with 7 bases between them. CDR3 sequence reads: CASSSRTYEQYF. CDR3 in DNA: TGTGCCAGTAGTTCTAGGACCTACGAGCAGTACTTC.

The rearrangement joins TRBV11-2 to TRBJ2-3; 9 positions match TRBD1. CDR1 is SGHAT and CDR2 is FQNNGV in the germline V gene. The CDR3 loop spans 15 amino acids. With 5 bases clipped from V and 0 bases from J, the junction kept 3 bases outside the gene matches. Written as DNA, the CDR3 is TGTGCCAGCAGCAGCGGGACAGGGAGCACAGATACGCAGTATTTT. Protein product: CASSSGTGSTDTQYF.